This record covers a single TCR beta chain. This sample stems from a study of blood T cell repertoires in COVID-19. Study background: The origin of the acute and convalescent COVID-19 samples was the United States, Italy and Spain. Sample material is recorded as cDNA or gDNA derived from T cells, B-cell-depleted T cells, or PBMCs.

As originally analysed: For nucleated cells, counts were estimated from reference gene primer amplification. Profiled with immunoSEQ multiplex PCR; TCRdb holds only in-frame clones, not every one. For V, J and clone size, that table is used; D and trimming come from the DNA. The table lists fewer than 300,000 clones, about four fifths of them singletons. This CDR3 has 16 residues. The V and J ends lost 4 bases and 1 base respectively, with 17 bases between them. In germline, CDR1 is SGDLS, CDR2 YYNGEE. The sequence was collected from a woman aged 45-65 years who had recovered from COVID-19. The rearrangement joins TRBV9 to TRBJ1-1, with a possible D match to TRBD1 (6 bases). The specimen was peripheral blood. CDR3 amino acids: CASSPRSDSRNTEAFF. CDR3 DNA sequence: TGTGCCAGCAGCCCACGATCGGACAGCAGGAACACTGAAGCTTTCTTT.